This T cell receptor (beta chain) was sequenced during a study of control samples from healthy donors and cancer patients. Assay used: immunoSEQ multiplex PCR; TCRdb lists only in-frame clones, some missing. The data show 60,000 to 65,000 clones, approximately 85% seen once. The CDR3 consists of 15 residues. Losses at the gene ends were 2 bases for V and 4 bases for J; bases not matched to a gene: 4. Germline CDR1 KGHSH, CDR2 LQKENI. Sequences were obtained from blood. This chain connects TRBV18 to TRBJ1-4, with 7 bases aligning to TRBD1. The TCR was taken from a middle-aged man in good health. Here the CDR3 DNA reads TGTGCCAGCTCACCATTAGGGACAGATAATGAAAAACTGTTTTTT. Translation gives CASSPLGTDNEKLFF. Full variable domain (rest looked up from reference TRBV18 and TRBJ1-4): NAGVMQNPRHLVRRRGQEARLRCSPMKGHSHVYWYRQLPEEGLKFMVYLQKENIIDESGMPKERFSAEFPKEGPSILRIQQVVRGDSAAYFCASSPLGTDNEKLFFGSGTQLSVL.